This T cell receptor (beta chain) was recovered during a study of post-analysis software for immune sequencing data. General observations from the study: In patients, 4 to 6 TRBV segments were more frequent than in controls, with TRBV5-6, TRBV5-1 and TRBV20-1 among them.

TCR beta cDNA libraries had unique molecular identifiers. Each sample of about 0.95 to 10 million input T cells yielded around 500,000 cDNA molecules, so each molecule approximated one T cell. A single record per CDR3 protein comes from TCRdb applying MiXCR to the PCR reads. The table has about 200,000 distinct CDR3 sequences, 29% seen once. Losses at the gene ends were 5 bases for V and 1 base for J; bases not matched to a gene: 8. CDR3 length equals 17 residues. Germline CDR1 is MGHRA and CDR2 is YSYEKL. About this clonotype itself: Antigen unknown.

This TCR was recovered from a girl younger than 18 with multiple sclerosis. Sequenced input: blood. This rearrangement joins TRBV4-1 to TRBJ1-3; 10 bases are a match to TRBD1. As DNA, the CDR3 is TGCGCCAGCAGCTCCCGGGACAGGGGAGTTTCTGGAAACACCATATATTTT. Its translation: CASSSRDRGVSGNTIYF.